Sequencing of this T cell receptor beta chain was carried out in a study of beta chain features in type 1 diabetes (dated by TCRdb to the late 2010s). Notes on the research overall: Patients and healthy donors did not differ in mean age, gender distribution, total cell number or subset yield. Regulatory and stem cell-like memory subsets were isolated from only 8 patients and roughly eight healthy donors, whereas naive and central memory subsets came from all 30 or so donors. A total of 85 million to 140 million sorted cells were examined across all samples, and the number of cells per subset was strongly correlated with RNA yield. In the study, recently diagnosed type 1 diabetes patients and matched healthy donors were compared on the TCRB repertoires of their sorted circulating CD4+ T cell subsets.

Each donor gave one peripheral blood draw, averaging approximately 0.12 L, which was collected into heparinised tubes. Naive, central memory, regulatory and stem cell-like memory CD4+ T cells were sorted on a BD FACSAria II using a panel including CD45RO, CCR7, CD25, CD127, CD95 and CD27. Every sorted population had a purity above 98%. PBMCs were isolated immediately by Lymphoprep density gradient centrifugation and stained directly without culture. So that batch effects would be minimized, each experiment stained and sorted samples in pairs, pairing one healthy donor with one patient. Reading the germline V gene gives CDR1 SGHTA and CDR2 FQGNSA. The CDR3, cysteine through phenylalanine, is 14 amino acids long. CDR3 DNA only is kept here, 42 bases in frame from base 1. V is shortened by 3 bases, J by 2 bases, and the region joining them spans 10 bases. Regarding this clone: The specificity of this receptor is unknown. No much larger clonotype is one base removed from it; base qualities were not supplied.

General conclusions and limits of the study: A moderate but significant shortening of TCRB CDR3 length was observed in type 1 diabetes patients in all four CD4+ subsets. Because cDNA was sequenced instead of genomic DNA, activated cells with high expression could be over-represented, although the groups did not differ in activation or CD3 levels. Because small numbers of individuals were included in the HLA sub-analyses, any influence of HLA type on TCRB rearrangement was left unresolved. The naive, central memory and regulatory TCRB repertoires appeared to resemble one another more closely among patients than among healthy donors. Shorter templates might have been favored by PCR, but patient and control samples were amplified and corrected together, so both groups would have been affected equally by any skew. At VDJ recombination sites, type 1 diabetes patients had fewer insertions and more deleted nucleotides, which implies abnormalities in thymic rearrangement.

All of the isolated RNA was reverse transcribed with the High Capacity cDNA Reverse Transcription Kit, so expressed TCRB transcripts were sequenced. Deep immunoSEQ sequencing was applied to naive, central memory and regulatory T cell samples, giving an average of roughly 3.5 million total reads per sample. After sorted cells were lysed in RLT buffer, RNA was extracted with DNase-treated RNeasy Micro or Mini kits, with the choice depending on cell number. Each cell subset was processed on its own to prevent cross-contamination, while patient and healthy donor samples were processed together. Using the immunoSEQ multiplex PCR, TCRB sequences were amplified from cDNA into 87-bp fragments spanning the CDR3 region. Sequencing of the amplicons was performed on the Illumina HiSeq platform. Regarding the original processing steps: PCR bias was computationally corrected using synthetic template baselines, reads within Hamming distance 2 were collapsed, and singletons that could not be merged were discarded. Reads were aligned against IMGT to assign V, D and J genes, CDR3 length and insertions or deletions at six rearrangement sites. Within each subset, clonotype counts were normalized to sorted cell number, after which true diversity and Gini coefficients were computed with the tcR R package. Repertoire sharing was quantified using the overlap coefficient calculated on TCRB nucleotide sequences. Out-of-frame TCRB sequences from naive cells were analyzed to stand in for the pre-selection repertoire. TCRdb re-hosts the immuneACCESS table, in-frame sequences only. Its copies lack some clones; in the studies checked, an unresolved V gene accounts for under half of them, and the cause for the rest is not known. V and J calls and clone size are given by that table; D and trimming were obtained from the DNA. For this sample there are about 410,000 clones; approximately 13% appear just once. Together, the top ten hold roughly 0.036% of the sample.

The clonotype originates from a man between 25 and 39 years old in good health. What was sequenced was naive CD4+ T cells from blood. The cell subset or site label here, explained by the study, means: true naive CD4+ T cells. Recombination linked TRBV7-2 to TRBJ2-5; tentative D gene TRBD1, with 5 bases matching. The sequence in DNA is TGTGCCAGCAGCTTGGACAAATGGCAAGAGACCCAGTACTTC. It codes for CASSLDKWQETQYF.